This TCR beta chain is drawn from a study of identical twins. Study findings and constraints: Out-of-frame alpha sequences shared by twins showed excess low generation probability. There is a chance that invariant MAIT and iNKT cells partially muddied zero-insertion analyses.

TCRdb re-called the 5' RACE reads through MiXCR, storing one row per CDR3 protein. In the table there are 250,000 to 300,000 distinct CDR3 sequences, 6.5% to 9.5% of which are singletons. This clonotype was seen only a few times. Its antigen is as yet unknown. CDR3 length: 15 residues. Trimming removed 5 bases at V and 0 bases at J, with 12 bases between. CDR1 is PRHDT and CDR2 is FYEKMQ in the germline V gene (reference sequence). In addition, the sample was reused for a study of yellow fever vaccine responses in identical twins.

The gene calls are TRBV13 and TRBJ2-3, with TRBD1 as a possible D gene (6 bases). The specimen sequenced was CD8+ T cells sorted from blood. This TCR was sampled from a woman under 30 in good health. CDR3 sequence reads: CASSQGITSTDTQYF. In DNA, the CDR3 is TGTGCCAGCAGCCAGGGGATCACTAGCACAGATACGCAGTATTTT.